Following are 2 T cell receptor beta chains from one sample sequenced in a study of CD8 T cells in ankylosing spondylitis (dated by TCRdb to about 2017). Receptor libraries were prepared by 5' RACE. Instrument used: Illumina HiSeq 2500. TCRdb redid the processing of the public reads, applying fastp at Q25 and MiXCR, and retained in-frame beta chains. CDR3 protein duplicates are merged, each entry listing the most common genes and DNA. This sample holds some 270,000 distinct CDR3 sequences; 30% to 40% were observed only once. 4% to 5.5% of the sample goes to the ten largest clones. The material sequenced was blood, either unsorted or a sorted T cell fraction (not recorded which). All receptors derive from a male donor with ankylosing spondylitis or in good health (not recorded which).

The V call is TRBV6-5, the J call TRBJ1-6; tentative D call: TRBD1 (5 bases). Per germline, CDR1 MNHEY and CDR2 SVGAGI. The germline V and J ends were trimmed by 2 bases and 13 bases, with 15 bases remaining between them. The CDR3 is made up of 14 amino acids. This chain's CDR3 is CASSYGTAFSPLHF. The DNA for the CDR3 is TGTGCCAGCAGTTACGGGACGGCCTTCTCTCCCCTCCACTTT.

This chain links TRBV6-1 with TRBJ2-1; 15 bases are a match to TRBD2. Germline V gene lookup returns CDR1 MNHNS and CDR2 SASEGT. V was pared by 6 bases and J by 3 bases, with 6 bases of the junction left unmatched. The CDR3 totals 17 residues. CDR3 nucleotide sequence: TGTGCCAGCAGGGGACTAGCGGGGGGTAGCGGCTACAATGAGCAGTTCTTC. Its translation: CASRGLAGGSGYNEQFF.